The 12 T cell receptor beta chains presented below share a single source sample, sequenced in a study of blood T cell repertoires in COVID-19. The data were produced by immunoSEQ multiplex PCR, yet TCRdb's version contains in-frame clones alone and is incomplete. The sample lists 390,000 or so clones, around 87% occurring once. The specimen sequenced was peripheral blood. The origin of the receptors is a woman aged 25 to 39 with COVID-19, enrolled during active disease.

In its sample, this clone was seen once. The chain has TRBV4-1 and TRBJ2-7; 11 positions match TRBD2. Germline-derived CDR1 and CDR2 are MGHRA and YSYEKL. J was trimmed by 2 bases and V by 6 bases; bases with no gene match: 6. The CDR3 has 15 residues. The CDR3 region has the DNA TGCGCCAGCAGGCTAGGGACTAGCGGAACCTACGAGCAGTACTTC. It specifies CASRLGTSGTYEQYF.

V is TRBV11-3 and J is TRBJ2-7; possibly TRBD2 for D (6 bases). The V and J ends lost 1 base and 1 base respectively, with 8 bases between them. CDR1 is SGHNT, CDR2 YENEEA, per germline. This CDR3 contains 14 residues. The CDR3 protein is CASSLAEGSYEQYF. The CDR3 coding sequence is TGTGCCAGCAGCTTAGCGGAGGGGTCCTACGAGCAGTACTTC.

The chain combines TRBV19 with TRBJ2-2; TRBD2 agrees at 15 bases. The CDR3 consists of 18 residues. CDR1 and CDR2 (germline): LNHDA, SQIVND (reference sequence). J was trimmed by 1 base and V by 6 bases; bases with no gene match: 6. CDR3 loop: CASRPGLAGGRNTGELFF. CDR3 bases: TGTGCCAGTAGGCCGGGACTAGCGGGAGGAAGGAACACCGGGGAGCTGTTTTTT.

The chain links TRBV6-6 to TRBJ2-2, with D unclear. V lost 5 bases and J 5 bases, leaving 18 bases between the germline ends. From germline, CDR1 is MNHNY and CDR2 SVGAGI (reference sequence). The CDR3 sequence is 16 residues long. DNA for the CDR3: TGTGCCAGCAGTACCACTACGGGTCCCGGAACCGGGGAGCTGTTTTTT. Translation: CASSTTTGPGTGELFF.

There are a few counts of this clone. The chain combines TRBV4-2 with TRBJ2-7; TRBD2 might be the D (5 bases). The CDR3 spans 17 residues. V dropped 1 base and J dropped 1 base, with 17 bases sitting between them. Germline CDR1 and CDR2: LGHNA and YNFKEQ. CDR3 sequence reads: CASSQGTAAGRSYEQYF. DNA of the CDR3: TGTGCCAGCAGCCAAGGAACGGCGGCGGGCCGATCCTACGAGCAGTACTTC.

The chain carries TRBV29-1 and TRBJ2-1; tentatively, D is TRBD2 (6 bases). Trimming stripped 7 bases from V and 10 bases from J, with 26 bases between. Looked up from germline, CDR1 is SQVTM and CDR2 is ANQGSEA. The CDR3 length is 15 residues. The CDR3 region is CSARGASVIMGEQFF. In DNA, the CDR3 is TGCAGCGCCCGAGGGGCTAGCGTCATAATGGGGGAGCAGTTCTTC.

The genes are TRBV24-1 and TRBJ1-2; TRBD1 agrees at 7 bases. The trim removed 4 bases at V and 4 bases at J, leaving 2 bases unmatched. The germline gives CDR1 KGHDR, CDR2 SFDVKD. The CDR3 extends over 13 amino acids. CDR3 coding DNA: TGTGCCACCAGTGACGGGACAGCCTATGGCTACACCTTC. Its translation is CATSDGTAYGYTF.

The chain combines TRBV27 with TRBJ1-6; 7 bases fit TRBD1. The CDR3 spans 14 residues. Trimming removed 6 bases from V and 1 base from J; junction bases left unmatched: 0. Germline V lookup: CDR1 MNHEY, CDR2 SMNVEV (reference sequence). The CDR3 bases are TGTGCCAGCAGACAGGGGTCCTATAATTCACCCCTCCACTTT. Its protein is CASRQGSYNSPLHF.

As DNA, the CDR3 is TGTGCCAGCTCCCAGGACAGGAACACTGAAGCTTTCTTT. Amino acid sequence: CASSQDRNTEAFF. The chain links TRBV18 to TRBJ1-1; a weak D match, TRBD1 (6 bases). Trimming removed 6 bases at V and 1 base at J, with 9 bases between. CDR1 is KGHSH, CDR2 LQKENI, per germline. The CDR3 runs to 13 residues.

This chain joins TRBV29-1 and TRBJ2-5; a possible D gene is TRBD2 (5 bases). The V and J ends lost 6 bases and 5 bases respectively, with 10 bases between them. Germline CDR1 SQVTM, CDR2 ANQGSEA. The CDR3 consists of 11 residues. CDR3 residues: CSVDPGETQYF. CDR3 bases: TGCAGCGTGGACCCGGGGGAGACCCAGTACTTC.

The V gene is TRBV6-5, the J gene TRBJ2-3; 11 bases line up with TRBD2. The germline CDR1 and CDR2 sequences are MNHEY and SVGAGI. The trim removed 4 bases at V and 10 bases at J, leaving 10 bases unmatched. This CDR3 comprises 15 residues. The CDR3 spells CASSLLAGDYRAQYF. The DNA of the CDR3 is TGTGCCAGCAGTTTACTAGCGGGAGACTATCGGGCGCAGTATTTT.

This clone was seen a few times. The chain recombines TRBV4-1 with TRBJ2-2; D is perhaps TRBD2 (5 bases). Germline V gives CDR1 MGHRA, CDR2 YSYEKL. With 0 bases removed from V and 6 bases from J, the gap between germline ends came to 11 bases. The CDR3 runs to 15 residues. In DNA, the CDR3 is TGCGCCAGCAGCCAAGAGCTCACTAGTTCCGGGGAGCTGTTTTTT. Its protein product is CASSQELTSSGELFF.